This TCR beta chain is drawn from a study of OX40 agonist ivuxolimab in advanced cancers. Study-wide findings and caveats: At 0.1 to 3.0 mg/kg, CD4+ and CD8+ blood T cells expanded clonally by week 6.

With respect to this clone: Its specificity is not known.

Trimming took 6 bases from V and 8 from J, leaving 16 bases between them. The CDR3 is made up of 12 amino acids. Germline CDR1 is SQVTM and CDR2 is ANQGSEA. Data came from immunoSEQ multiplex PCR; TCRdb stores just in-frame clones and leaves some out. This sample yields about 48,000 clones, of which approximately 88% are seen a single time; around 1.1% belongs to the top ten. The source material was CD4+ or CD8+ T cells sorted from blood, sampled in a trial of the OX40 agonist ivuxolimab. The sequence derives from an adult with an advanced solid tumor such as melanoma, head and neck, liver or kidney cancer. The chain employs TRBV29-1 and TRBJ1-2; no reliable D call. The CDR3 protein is CSVGSGSPGYTF. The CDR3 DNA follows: TGCAGCGTGGGTTCGGGCAGCCCGGGCTACACCTTC.